The clone carrying this TCR beta chain was seen many times. Its antigen is unknown. This sample is drawn from a study of T cell repertoires in cytomegalovirus infection. Study-wide results and caveats: Based on cumulative public TCR beta family frequency, carriers of CMV plus the relevant HLA were identified. In two of eight donors, the top clonotype was HLA-C-restricted CMV-specific.

The germline V and J ends were trimmed by 5 bases and 8 bases, with 19 bases remaining between them. CDR1 is SGHTA and CDR2 is FQGNSA in the germline V gene. The CDR3 runs to 15 residues. From the reads, TCRdb called clonotypes with MiXCR, one entry per CDR3 protein. Among about 890,000 distinct CDR3 sequences listed, roughly a third were seen once. The chain is built from TRBV7-2 and TRBJ2-1, with D possibly TRBD1 on 5 matching bases. Source: cultured CD8+ T cells from PBMCs, taken from culture after CMV antigen stimulation. The origin of this receptor is a human donor in good health (CMV status not recorded). Some clones in this sample may be carry-over from other donors' samples. The CDR3 loop is CASSPGPYKGHEQFF. The DNA for the CDR3 is TGTGCCAGCAGCCCCGGCCCGTACAAGGGGCATGAGCAGTTCTTC.